Following are 30 T cell receptor beta chains from one sample sequenced in a study of T cells in Graves' hyperthyroidism and ophthalmopathy. Amplified TCR beta CDR3 regions came from RNA transcripts. TCR CDR3 underwent first-round RT-PCR with the HTBI primer set. In TCRdb, the multiplex PCR reads were re-called with MiXCR into one record per CDR3 protein. The data contain about half a million distinct CDR3 sequences, 22% of them seen just once; the ten biggest clones take up approximately 49%. Sequencing was done on a sample of blood. The receptors shown here come from a woman in her 70s with Graves' ophthalmopathy.

The chain recombines TRBV4-2 with TRBJ2-1, with TRBD1 matching over 7 bases. Germline V lookup: CDR1 LGHNA, CDR2 YNFKEQ. J gave up 5 bases and V 4 bases, and 8 bases lay outside the gene matches. The CDR3 consists of 15 residues. CDR3 coding DNA: TGTGCCAGCAGCCGGTCCGGGACAGAACACAATGAGCAGTTCTTC. This sequence encodes CASSRSGTEHNEQFF.

This clonotype was counted a few times. This chain connects TRBV6-2 or TRBV6-3 to TRBJ2-3, with 11 bases lining up with TRBD2. The CDR3 sequence is 17 residues long. From germline, CDR1 is MNHEY and CDR2 SVGEGT. Trimming removed 0 bases from V and 5 bases from J; junction bases left unmatched: 7. In nucleotides, the CDR3 is TGTGCCAGCAGTTACTCTGTAGCGGGAGGGCCTAGAGATACGCAGTATTTT. This gives the protein CASSYSVAGGPRDTQYF.

The sample holds a few counts of this clonotype. This chain uses TRBV7-8 with TRBJ1-1; weak D call: TRBD1 (6 bases). Germline-derived CDR1 and CDR2 are SGHVS and FQNEAQ. This CDR3 is 12 amino acids long. The ends were cut back, 5 bases at V and 5 bases at J, with 9 bases in the middle. CDR3 DNA: TGTGCCAGCAGCCCAGGGGAGACTGAAGCTTTCTTT. Protein sequence: CASSPGETEAFF. The full variable domain, in which reference TRBV7-8 and TRBJ1-1 provide the parts outside the CDR3, is GAGVSQSPRYKVAKRGQDVALRCDPISGHVSLFWYQQALGQGPEFLTYFQNEAQLDKSGLPSDRFFAERPEGSVSTLKIQRTQQEDSAVYLCASSPGETEAFFGQGTRLTVV.

To note about this clonotype: Sequence at one end of the junction differs from germline and may be a read error. The rearrangement links TRBV6-2 or TRBV6-3 to TRBJ2-1; D gene ambiguous. Germline-derived CDR1 and CDR2 are MNHEY and SVGEGT. CDR3 length: 12 amino acids. The CDR3: CASSYDGQSGVF. The CDR3 DNA is TGTGCCAGCAGCTACGACGGTCAGAGTGGGGTCTTC.

The sample holds many counts of this clonotype. This sequence joins TRBV12-3 or TRBV12-4 and TRBJ2-2; 12 bases fit TRBD2. V was clipped by 7 bases and J by 4 bases; unmatched bases: 13. The CDR3 runs to 18 residues. DNA for the CDR3: TGTGCCAGCACCTATGCCGGGACTAGCGGGCCAGCCACCGGGGAGCTGTTTTTT. Translation gives CASTYAGTSGPATGELFF.

In regard to this clonotype: A read error is possible here, since a much larger clone lies one base away. The chain has TRBV28 and TRBJ2-2; tentative D call: TRBD1 (6 bases). CDR3 length: 15 residues. Germline lookup yields CDR1 MDHEN and CDR2 SYDVKM. CDR3 coding DNA: TGTGCCAGCAGTTTGGCAACAGGGCCCACCGGGGAGCTGGTTTTT. Protein product: CASSLATGPTGELVF.

The CDR3 reads CASSYPGGVYNEQFF. The CDR3 bases are TGTGCCAGCAGTTACCCGGGAGGAGTATACAATGAGCAGTTCTTC. The chain couples TRBV6-2 or TRBV6-3 to TRBJ2-1; 7 positions agree with TRBD2. V trimming: 2 bases; J trimming: 4 bases; junction bases outside the gene matches: 5. The CDR3 runs 15 residues. Germline loops: CDR1 MNHEY, CDR2 SVGEGT.

This chain uses TRBV6-1 with TRBJ2-5; possible D gene TRBD2, 6 bases. The CDR3 contains 14 residues. The germline gives CDR1 MNHNS, CDR2 SASEGT. V was shortened by 6 bases and J by 2 bases, with 13 bases between the two germline ends. The CDR3 DNA sequence: TGTGCCAGCAGCGGGGGTGGGTGGCAAGAGACCCAGTACTTC. It yields the protein CASSGGGWQETQYF.

The chain has TRBV4-1 and TRBJ2-2; 7 bases fit TRBD2. The junction had 15 bases not matched to a gene; V was cut back by 5 bases and J by 6 bases. CDR3 size: 17 residues. The germline V gene has CDR1 MGHRA and CDR2 YSYEKL. CDR3 nucleotides: TGCGCCAGCAGCTTACAGCCTCTAGCGGCCCGGCCCGGGGAGCTGTTTTTT. Protein sequence: CASSLQPLAARPGELFF.

As regards this clonotype: A much larger clone is a single base away; this may be a read error. The chain uses TRBV24-1 and TRBJ1-5; D is undetermined. Germline CDR1 reads KGHDR; CDR2 reads SFDVKD. The CDR3 has 15 amino acids. The CDR3 coding sequence is TGTGCCACCGGTGATTTCCCAGGAAGCAATCAGCCCCAGCATTTT. It encodes CATGDFPGSNQPQHF.

This clonotype was seen repeatedly, ten times or more. V and J are TRBV28 and TRBJ1-2; a possible D gene is TRBD1 (5 bases). Per germline, CDR1 MDHEN and CDR2 SYDVKM. This CDR3 region has 14 residues. V lost 3 bases, J lost 3 bases, and 11 bases lay in between. The CDR3 DNA reads TGTGCCAGCAGTTTGATCGGGACGGACTATGGCTACACCTTC. Its protein is CASSLIGTDYGYTF.

This chain uses TRBV11-2 with TRBJ2-1; D is possibly TRBD1 or TRBD2 (6 bases each). Germline V gene sequence: CDR1 SGHAT, CDR2 FQNNGV. With 3 bases removed from V and 4 bases from J, the gap between germline ends came to 31 bases. The CDR3 loop spans 21 amino acids. The DNA of the CDR3 is TGTGCCAGCAGCTTCACCCTTGGGGCGGGACACCTGAAGCTTGGGTACAATGAGCAGTTCTTC. Amino acid sequence: CASSFTLGAGHLKLGYNEQFF.

This clonotype has a count of ten or more. The chain employs TRBV7-3 and TRBJ2-3; TRBD2 agrees at 9 bases. Looked up from germline, CDR1 is SGHTA and CDR2 is FQGTGA. The CDR3 spans 14 residues. Trimming removed 5 bases from V and 3 bases from J; junction bases left unmatched: 3. The CDR3 here is CASSTTSGTDTQYF. CDR3 bases: TGTGCCAGCAGCACGACTAGCGGAACAGATACGCAGTATTTT. Full variable domain (missing parts from reference TRBV7-3 and TRBJ2-3): GAGVSQTPSNKVTEKGKYVELRCDPISGHTALYWYRQSLGQGPEFLIYFQGTGAADDSGLPNDRFFAVRPEGSVSTLKIQRTERGDSAVYLCASSTTSGTDTQYFGPGTRLTVL.

This clonotype was counted between two and nine times. V usage is TRBV7-9 and J usage is TRBJ1-6; D remains unclear. Trimming left V 5 bases short and J 9 bases short, with 17 bases between. The CDR3 totals 15 residues. Germline CDR1 is SEHNR and CDR2 is FQNEAQ (reference sequence). CDR3 residues: CASSTREDMGSPLHF. The CDR3 DNA is TGTGCCAGCAGCACGCGGGAAGATATGGGTTCACCCCTCCACTTT. The variable domain in full, completed from reference TRBV7-9 and TRBJ1-6, reads DTGVSQNPRHKITKRGQNVTFRCDPISEHNRLYWYRQTLGQGPEFLTYFQNEAQLEKSRLLSDRFSAERPKGSFSTLEIQRTEQGDSAMYLCASSTREDMGSPLHFGNGTRLTVT.

This clonotype was observed at least ten times. The chain is built from TRBV7-8 and TRBJ1-2; D is possibly TRBD1 (6 bases). Germline values: CDR1 SGHVS, CDR2 FQNEAQ. CDR3 size: 14 residues. Trimming cost V 5 bases and J 2 bases, with 12 bases left between them. CDR3 in DNA: TGTGCCAGCAGCAGGGACACAGGGAACTATGGCTACACCTTC. Its translation is CASSRDTGNYGYTF.

The rearrangement uses TRBV6-1 and TRBJ1-1; no reliable D call. The CDR3 loop spans 12 amino acids. Trimming cost V 2 bases and J 4 bases, with 5 bases left between them. From germline, CDR1 is MNHNS and CDR2 SASEGT. The CDR3 spells CASSEFGTEAFF. CDR3 DNA sequence: TGTGCCAGCAGTGAATTCGGCACTGAAGCTTTCTTT.

The chain links TRBV11-3 to TRBJ2-1, with D uncertain. V was cut by 2 bases and J by 2 bases, with 10 bases left in between. The CDR3 covers 15 residues. Germline V lookup: CDR1 SGHNT, CDR2 YENEEA. In DNA form, the CDR3 reads TGTGCCAGCAGCTTATTCGGAGATGCCTACAATGAGCAGTTCTTC. The encoded protein is CASSLFGDAYNEQFF.

This clonotype was seen more than once but under ten times. The V call is TRBV18, the J call TRBJ1-2; D is undetermined. V gave up 0 bases and J gave up 5 bases, with 7 bases separating them. CDR1 is KGHSH, CDR2 LQKENI, per germline. The CDR3 totals 13 residues. In DNA, the CDR3 is TGTGCCAGCTCACCACCTGGAAGATATGGCTACACCTTC. Translation: CASSPPGRYGYTF.

This clonotype was counted only a few times. This chain links TRBV20-1 with TRBJ2-2; TRBD2 might be the D (6 bases). Between the trimmed V and J ends, which lost 0 bases and 4 bases, there was a span of 15 bases. The CDR3 loop spans 16 amino acids. From germline, CDR1 is DFQATT and CDR2 SNEGSKA (reference sequence). The CDR3 region is CSARDGSSAGTGELFF. In nucleotides, the CDR3 is TGCAGTGCTAGAGATGGGTCTAGCGCAGGCACCGGGGAGCTGTTTTTT.

The rearrangement joins TRBV15 to TRBJ2-1, with 9 bases aligning to TRBD2. The V gene end was trimmed by 1 base and the J gene end by 5 bases; junction bases not matched to a gene: 3. Germline CDR1 and CDR2: LNHNV and YYDKDF (reference sequence). The CDR3 sequence is 15 residues long. The CDR3 DNA reads as TGTGCCACCAGCAGAGGTCTAGCGGGAAACAATGAGCAGTTCTTC. As protein: CATSRGLAGNNEQFF.

This clonotype has at least ten counts. V and J are TRBV5-1 and TRBJ2-5; 10 bases are a match to TRBD2. CDR1 SGHRS and CDR2 YFSETQ come from the germline V gene. V lost 0 bases and J lost 5; bases outside the gene matches: 7. This CDR3 has 16 residues. DNA for the CDR3: TGCGCCAGCAGCTTGGGACCAGCGGGAGGGCCCGAGACCCAGTACTTC. It codes for CASSLGPAGGPETQYF.

This clonotype came up a few times. The chain has TRBV25-1 and TRBJ2-7; 7 bases line up with TRBD1. The CDR3 covers 13 residues. Germline CDR1 MGHDK, CDR2 SYGVNS. V lost 7 bases to trimming and J lost 6 bases; unmatched junction nucleotides: 9. The CDR3 sequence is CASTNRGFGEQYF. Here the CDR3 DNA reads TGTGCCAGCACGAACAGGGGCTTCGGCGAGCAGTACTTC.

At least ten counts were recorded for this clonotype. This chain links TRBV12-3 or TRBV12-4 with TRBJ2-7; a possible D gene is TRBD2 (5 bases). V lost 1 base, J lost 3 bases, and 10 bases lay in between. The CDR3 is 14 amino acids. CDR3 sequence: CASSLELAFYEQYF. In DNA, the CDR3 is TGTGCCAGCAGTTTAGAGCTAGCTTTCTACGAGCAGTACTTC.

The rearrangement joins TRBV12-3 or TRBV12-4 to TRBJ2-2, with D tentatively TRBD2 (5 bases). V was clipped by 2 bases and J by 4 bases, with 11 bases between them. This CDR3 has 15 amino acids. CDR3 residues: CASSLKAASTGELFF. The CDR3 nucleotides read TGTGCCAGCAGTTTAAAAGCGGCAAGCACCGGGGAGCTGTTTTTT.

This clonotype turned up a few times. The chain joins TRBV7-2 to TRBJ1-4; D not certain. CDR1 and CDR2 from the germline V gene are SGHTA and FQGNSA. The CDR3 extends over 14 amino acids. V dropped 2 bases and J dropped 3 bases, with 7 bases sitting between them. The CDR3 loop reads CASSLFGSNEKLFF. The CDR3 nucleotides read TGTGCCAGCAGCTTATTTGGTTCTAATGAAAAACTGTTTTTT.

This clonotype was seen more than once but under ten times. This chain joins TRBV4-1 and TRBJ2-1, with 7 bases matching TRBD1. The V gene end was trimmed by 4 bases and the J gene end by 7 bases; junction bases not matched to a gene: 10. CDR1 is MGHRA, CDR2 YSYEKL, per germline. The CDR3 runs 15 residues. CDR3 sequence reads: CASSRSHRGLNEQFF. The CDR3 nucleotides read TGCGCCAGCAGCCGGAGCCACAGGGGCTTAAATGAGCAGTTCTTC.

The chain joins TRBV9 to TRBJ1-5, with 8 bases lining up with TRBD1. Germline CDR1 SGDLS, CDR2 YYNGEE. Trimming at V came to 3 bases and at J to 6 bases, leaving 5 bases not matched to a gene. The CDR3 spans 14 residues. Here the CDR3 reads CASSGTGSGQPQHF. The CDR3 DNA sequence: TGTGCCAGCAGCGGGACAGGGTCTGGTCAGCCCCAGCATTTT.

This clonotype was observed many times. This rearrangement joins TRBV20-1 to TRBJ2-7, with 7 bases matching TRBD2. The CDR3 runs to 12 residues. Germline V gene data show CDR1 as DFQATT and CDR2 as SNEGSKA (reference sequence). Trimming removed 4 bases from V and 3 bases from J; junction bases left unmatched: 3. The CDR3 here is CSATAGDYEQYF. The CDR3 DNA is TGCAGTGCTACGGCGGGAGACTACGAGCAGTACTTC.

V gene TRBV6-5 combines with J gene TRBJ1-1; D is uncertain. CDR3 length: 13 residues. The V and J ends lost 0 bases and 11 bases respectively, with 13 bases between them. Looked up from germline, CDR1 is MNHEY and CDR2 is SVGAGI. CDR3 DNA: TGTGCCAGCAGTTACTCGAATGGAGAAGAGGCTTTCTTT. Amino acids: CASSYSNGEEAFF.

This rearrangement joins TRBV5-6 to TRBJ2-7; 11 positions agree with TRBD2. V lost 1 base to trimming and J lost 1 base; unmatched junction nucleotides: 1. The CDR3 length is 15 residues. Germline V gene data show CDR1 as SGHDT and CDR2 as YYEEEE. CDR3 in amino acids: CASSLRLAGSYEQYF. CDR3 DNA: TGTGCCAGCAGCTTGAGACTAGCGGGGTCCTACGAGCAGTACTTC. The full variable domain, completed using reference TRBV5-6 and TRBJ2-7, is DAGVTQSPTHLIKTRGQQVTLRCSPKSGHDTVSWYQQALGQGPQFIFQYYEEEERQRGNFPDRFSGHQFPNYSSELNVNALLLGDSALYLCASSLRLAGSYEQYFGPGTRLTVT.